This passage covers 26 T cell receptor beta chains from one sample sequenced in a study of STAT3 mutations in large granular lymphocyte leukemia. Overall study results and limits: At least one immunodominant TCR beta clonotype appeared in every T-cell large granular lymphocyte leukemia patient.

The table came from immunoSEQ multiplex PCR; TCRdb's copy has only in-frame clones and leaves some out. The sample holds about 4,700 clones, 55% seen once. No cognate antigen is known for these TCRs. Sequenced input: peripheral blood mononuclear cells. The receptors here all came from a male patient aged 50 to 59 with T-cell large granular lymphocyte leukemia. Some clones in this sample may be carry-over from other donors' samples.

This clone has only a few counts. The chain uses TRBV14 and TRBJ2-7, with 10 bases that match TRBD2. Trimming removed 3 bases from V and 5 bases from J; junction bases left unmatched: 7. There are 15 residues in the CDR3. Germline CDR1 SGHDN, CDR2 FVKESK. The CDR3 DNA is TGTGCCAGCAGCCAGACTAGCGGGTGGTCCAACGAGCAGTACTTC. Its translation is CASSQTSGWSNEQYF.

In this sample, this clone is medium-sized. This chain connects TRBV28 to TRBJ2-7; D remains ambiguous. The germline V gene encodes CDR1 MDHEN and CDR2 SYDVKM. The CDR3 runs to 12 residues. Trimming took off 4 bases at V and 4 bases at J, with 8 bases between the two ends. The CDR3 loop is CASSSVGYEQYF. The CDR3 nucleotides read TGTGCCAGCAGTTCGGTAGGGTACGAGCAGTACTTC.

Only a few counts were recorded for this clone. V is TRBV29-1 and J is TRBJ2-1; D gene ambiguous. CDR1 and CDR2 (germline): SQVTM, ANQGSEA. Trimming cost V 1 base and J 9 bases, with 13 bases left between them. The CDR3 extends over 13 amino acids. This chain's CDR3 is CSVEVPLEVEQFF. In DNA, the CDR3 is TGCAGCGTTGAAGTGCCTCTAGAGGTTGAGCAGTTCTTC.

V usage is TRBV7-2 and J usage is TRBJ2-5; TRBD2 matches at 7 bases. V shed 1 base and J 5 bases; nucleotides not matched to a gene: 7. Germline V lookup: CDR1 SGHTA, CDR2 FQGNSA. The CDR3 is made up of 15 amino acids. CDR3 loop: CASSLEGREWETQYF. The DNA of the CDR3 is TGTGCCAGCAGCTTAGAAGGGCGGGAGTGGGAGACCCAGTACTTC.

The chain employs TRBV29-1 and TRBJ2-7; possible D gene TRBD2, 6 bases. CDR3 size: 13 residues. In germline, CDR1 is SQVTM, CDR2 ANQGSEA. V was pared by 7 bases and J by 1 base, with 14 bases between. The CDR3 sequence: CSAARSGSYEQYF. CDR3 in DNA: TGCAGCGCGGCCCGTAGCGGATCCTACGAGCAGTACTTC.

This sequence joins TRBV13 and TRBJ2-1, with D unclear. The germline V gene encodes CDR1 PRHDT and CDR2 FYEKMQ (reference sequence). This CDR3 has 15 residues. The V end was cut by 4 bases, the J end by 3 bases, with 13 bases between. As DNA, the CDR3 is TGTGCCAGCAGCTCGACTGATGTCGACTACAATGAGCAGTTCTTC. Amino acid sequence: CASSSTDVDYNEQFF.

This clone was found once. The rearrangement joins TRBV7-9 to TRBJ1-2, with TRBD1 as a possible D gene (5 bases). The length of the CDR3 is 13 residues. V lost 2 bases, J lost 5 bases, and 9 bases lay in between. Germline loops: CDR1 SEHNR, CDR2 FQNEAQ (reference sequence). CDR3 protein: CASSLTGGYGYTF. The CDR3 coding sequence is TGTGCCAGCAGCTTAACCGGGGGGTATGGCTACACCTTC.

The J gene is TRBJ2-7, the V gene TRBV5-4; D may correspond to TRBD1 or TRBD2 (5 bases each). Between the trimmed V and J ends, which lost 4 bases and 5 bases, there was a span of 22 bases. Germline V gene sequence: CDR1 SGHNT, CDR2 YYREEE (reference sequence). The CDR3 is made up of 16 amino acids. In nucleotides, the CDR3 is TGTGCCAGCAGCCGCGGTAGGACACTCGCCGGGGACGAGCAGTACTTC. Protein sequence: CASSRGRTLAGDEQYF.

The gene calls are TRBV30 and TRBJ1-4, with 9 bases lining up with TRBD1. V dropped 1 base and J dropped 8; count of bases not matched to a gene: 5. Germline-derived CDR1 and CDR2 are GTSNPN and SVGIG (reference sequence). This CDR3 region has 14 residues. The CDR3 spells CAWSGTGAWEKLFF. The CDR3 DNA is TGTGCCTGGAGTGGGACAGGGGCTTGGGAAAAACTGTTTTTT.

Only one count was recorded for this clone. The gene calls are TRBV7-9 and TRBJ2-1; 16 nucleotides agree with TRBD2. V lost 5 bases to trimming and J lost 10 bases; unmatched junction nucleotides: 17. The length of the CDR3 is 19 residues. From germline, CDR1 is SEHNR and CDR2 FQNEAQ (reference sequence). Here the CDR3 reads CASSGTGTSGRGRHEEQFF. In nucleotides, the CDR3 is TGTGCCAGCAGCGGCACCGGGACTAGCGGGAGGGGGCGGCATGAAGAGCAGTTCTTC.

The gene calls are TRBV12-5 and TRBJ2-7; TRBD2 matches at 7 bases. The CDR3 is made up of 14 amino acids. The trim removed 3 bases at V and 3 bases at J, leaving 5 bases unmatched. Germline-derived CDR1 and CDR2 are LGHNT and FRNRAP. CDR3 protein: CASGFGEGLYEQYF. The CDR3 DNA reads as TGTGCTAGTGGTTTCGGGGAGGGGCTCTACGAGCAGTACTTC.

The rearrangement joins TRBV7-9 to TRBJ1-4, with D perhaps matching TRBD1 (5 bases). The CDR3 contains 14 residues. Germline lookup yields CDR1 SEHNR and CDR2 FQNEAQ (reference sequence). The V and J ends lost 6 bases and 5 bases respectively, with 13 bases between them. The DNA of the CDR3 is TGTGCCAGCAGTCACCAGACAGTCAATGAAAAACTGTTTTTT. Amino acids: CASSHQTVNEKLFF.

The CDR3 DNA reads as TGTGCCAGCAACGTCCCAGGGTCCGAGACCCAGTACTTC. Protein: CASNVPGSETQYF. The rearrangement links TRBV27 to TRBJ2-5; TRBD1 might be the D (5 bases). The germline V gene encodes CDR1 MNHEY and CDR2 SMNVEV (reference sequence). Trimming pared 7 bases from V and 5 bases from J, leaving 14 bases between. CDR3 length: 13 residues.

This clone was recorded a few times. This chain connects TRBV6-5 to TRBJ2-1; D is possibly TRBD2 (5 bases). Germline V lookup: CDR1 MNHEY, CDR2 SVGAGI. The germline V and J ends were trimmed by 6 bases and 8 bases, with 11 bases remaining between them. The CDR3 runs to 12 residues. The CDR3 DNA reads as TGTGCCAGCAGGGACTGGAGAGATGAGCAGTTCTTC. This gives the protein CASRDWRDEQFF.

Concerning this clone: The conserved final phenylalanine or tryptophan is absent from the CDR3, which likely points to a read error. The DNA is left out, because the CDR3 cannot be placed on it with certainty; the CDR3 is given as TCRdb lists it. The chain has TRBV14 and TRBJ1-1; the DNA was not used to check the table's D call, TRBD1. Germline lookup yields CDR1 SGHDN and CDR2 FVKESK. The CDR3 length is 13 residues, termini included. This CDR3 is CASSPFRKGALPT.

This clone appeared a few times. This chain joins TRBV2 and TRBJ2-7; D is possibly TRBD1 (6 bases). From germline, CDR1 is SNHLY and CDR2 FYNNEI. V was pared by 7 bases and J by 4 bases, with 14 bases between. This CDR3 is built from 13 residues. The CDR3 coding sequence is TGTGCCAGCAATCCCCAGACAGGTTACGAGCAGTACTTC. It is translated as CASNPQTGYEQYF.

This chain's CDR3 is CASSFTSAGELFF. The CDR3 DNA follows: TGTGCCAGCAGTTTCACTAGCGCCGGGGAGCTGTTTTTT. The rearrangement joins TRBV27 to TRBJ2-2; 7 bases agree with TRBD2. CDR3 length: 13 amino acids. Trimming at V came to 3 bases and at J to 6 bases, leaving 1 base not matched to a gene. Germline V gene data show CDR1 as MNHEY and CDR2 as SMNVEV (reference sequence).

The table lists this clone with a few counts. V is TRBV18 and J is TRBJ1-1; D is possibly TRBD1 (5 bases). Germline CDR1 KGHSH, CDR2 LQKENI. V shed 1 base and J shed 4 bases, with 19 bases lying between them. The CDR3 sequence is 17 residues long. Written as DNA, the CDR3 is TGTGCCAGCTCACCACGACGAGGGAATTTTGGGGCCACTGAAGCTTTCTTT. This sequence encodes CASSPRRGNFGATEAFF.

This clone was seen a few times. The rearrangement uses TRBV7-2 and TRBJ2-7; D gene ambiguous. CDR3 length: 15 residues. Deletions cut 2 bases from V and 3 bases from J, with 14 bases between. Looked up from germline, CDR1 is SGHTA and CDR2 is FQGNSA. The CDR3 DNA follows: TGTGCCAGCAGCTTAAGGGCAGCAACTTTCTACGAGCAGTACTTC. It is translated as CASSLRAATFYEQYF.

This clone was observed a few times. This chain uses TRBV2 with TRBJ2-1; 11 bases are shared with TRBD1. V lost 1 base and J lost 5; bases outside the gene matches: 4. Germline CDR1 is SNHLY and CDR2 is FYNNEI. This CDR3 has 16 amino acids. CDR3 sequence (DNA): TGTGCCAGCAGTGAAGGGGACAGGGGGTTTGACAATGAGCAGTTCTTC. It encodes CASSEGDRGFDNEQFF. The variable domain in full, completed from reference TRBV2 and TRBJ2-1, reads EPEVTQTPSHQVTQMGQEVILRCVPISNHLYFYWYRQILGQKVEFLVSFYNNEISEKSEIFDDQFSVERPDGSNFTLKIRSTKLEDSAMYFCASSEGDRGFDNEQFFGPGTRLTVL.

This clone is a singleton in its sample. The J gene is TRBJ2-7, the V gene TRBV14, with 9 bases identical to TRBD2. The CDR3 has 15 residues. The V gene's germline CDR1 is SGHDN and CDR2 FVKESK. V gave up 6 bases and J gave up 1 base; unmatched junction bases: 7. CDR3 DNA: TGTGCCAGCAGGGATAGCGGGAGAGGGTCCTACGAGCAGTACTTC. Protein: CASRDSGRGSYEQYF.

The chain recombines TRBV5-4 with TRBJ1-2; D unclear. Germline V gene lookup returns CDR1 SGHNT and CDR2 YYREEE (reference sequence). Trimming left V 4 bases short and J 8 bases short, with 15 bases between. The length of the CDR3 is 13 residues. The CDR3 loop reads CASSRPGEEGYTF. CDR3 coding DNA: TGTGCCAGCAGCCGTCCCGGGGAAGAGGGCTACACCTTC.

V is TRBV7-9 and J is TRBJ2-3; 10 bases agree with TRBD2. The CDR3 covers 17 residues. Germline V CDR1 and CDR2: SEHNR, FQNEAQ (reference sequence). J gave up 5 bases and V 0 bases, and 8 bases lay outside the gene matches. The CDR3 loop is CASSLAQIAGGGDTQYF. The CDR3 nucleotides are TGTGCCAGCAGCTTAGCGCAGATAGCGGGAGGTGGAGATACGCAGTATTTT.

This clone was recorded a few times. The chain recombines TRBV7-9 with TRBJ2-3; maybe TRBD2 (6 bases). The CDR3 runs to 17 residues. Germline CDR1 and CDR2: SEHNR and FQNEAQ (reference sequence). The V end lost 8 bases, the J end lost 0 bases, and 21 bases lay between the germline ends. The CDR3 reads CASHALGSGGSTDTQYF. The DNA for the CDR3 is TGTGCCAGCCACGCTCTTGGAAGCGGAGGGAGCACAGATACGCAGTATTTT.

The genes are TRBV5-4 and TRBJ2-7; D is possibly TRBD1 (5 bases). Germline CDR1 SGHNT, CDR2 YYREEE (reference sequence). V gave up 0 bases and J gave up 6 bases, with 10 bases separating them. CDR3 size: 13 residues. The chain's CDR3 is CASSLEQVREQYF. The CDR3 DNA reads TGTGCCAGCAGCTTGGAACAGGTCCGCGAGCAGTACTTC.

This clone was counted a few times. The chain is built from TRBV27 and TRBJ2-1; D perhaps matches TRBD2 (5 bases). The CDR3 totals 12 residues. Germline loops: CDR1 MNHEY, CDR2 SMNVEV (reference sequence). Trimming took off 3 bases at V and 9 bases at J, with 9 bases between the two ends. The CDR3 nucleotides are TGTGCCAGCAGTTTGCCGGGGTTTGAGCAGTTCTTC. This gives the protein CASSLPGFEQFF.